This is a list of T cell receptor beta chains from one sample in a study of blood T cell repertoires in COVID-19. Some clones are missing from TCRdb's copy, which holds only in-frame ones; the method was immunoSEQ multiplex PCR. The sample includes more than 200,000 clones, 70% to 90% of them seen just once. The specimen sequenced was peripheral blood. The receptors were gathered from a man older than 75 with acute or convalescent COVID-19. Each CDR3 is given with its conserved first and last residue. D genes are given only for firm matches. Clone size is stated in some rows and not others, as once, few, many or a class when expanded.

v_gene	abundance	d_gene	j_gene	CDR3aa	CDR3nt
TRBV11-2	.	.	TRBJ1-5	CASSGAGNQPQHF	TGTGCCAGCAGCGGAGCCGGGAATCAGCCCCAGCATTTT
TRBV7-9	.	TRBD1	TRBJ1-3	CASSSGQGPNSGNTIYF	TGTGCCAGCAGCTCAGGACAGGGCCCCAACTCTGGAAACACCATATATTTT
TRBV6-2/TRBV6-3	.	.	TRBJ1-5	CASSPARESGNQPQHF	TGTGCCAGCAGCCCCGCGAGGGAATCGGGCAATCAGCCCCAGCATTTT
TRBV19	.	TRBD1	TRBJ1-1	CATHRGLGTEAFF	TGTGCCACACACAGGGGGCTTGGGACTGAAGCTTTCTTT
TRBV19	.	.	TRBJ2-7	CASSIGTYEQYF	TGTGCCAGTAGTATCGGGACCTACGAGCAGTACTTC
TRBV3-1/TRBV3-2	.	.	TRBJ2-2	CASSQGPGELFF	TGTGCCAGCAGCCAAGGGCCTGGGGAGCTGTTTTTT
TRBV7-3	.	TRBD2	TRBJ2-3	CASSLRGTSGSHTDTQYF	TGTGCCAGCAGCTTAAGGGGGACTAGCGGGTCCCACACAGATACGCAGTATTTT
TRBV4-3	.	TRBD1	TRBJ1-2	CASSQAAGGHYGYTF	TGCGCCAGCAGCCAAGCAGCAGGGGGCCACTATGGCTACACCTTC
TRBV4-1	.	.	TRBJ1-2	CASSQPLGRGGYGYTF	TGCGCCAGCAGCCAACCTCTGGGCAGGGGTGGCTATGGCTACACCTTC
TRBV18	.	TRBD2	TRBJ2-7	CASSPSGTTQYF	TGTGCCAGCTCACCCTCGGGGACTACGCAGTACTTC
TRBV7-8	.	.	TRBJ1-4	CASSSPPQVLNEKLFF	TGTGCCAGCAGCTCCCCGCCCCAGGTGCTTAATGAAAAACTGTTTTTT
TRBV5-1	.	.	TRBJ1-6	CASSLEFRTGSSPLHF	TGCGCCAGCAGCTTGGAATTCCGAACAGGGAGTTCACCCCTCCACTTT
TRBV14	.	TRBD1	TRBJ1-5	CASNGTAGACRTQHF	TGTGCCAGCAATGGGACAGCGGGTGCGTGTAGGACCCAGCATTTT
TRBV7-2	.	.	TRBJ2-6	CASSSAGAGANVLTF	TGTGCCAGCAGCTCCGCGGGGGCCGGGGCCAACGTCCTGACTTTC
TRBV7-9	.	TRBD1	TRBJ2-5	CASSQQGARAETQYF	TGTGCCAGCAGCCAGCAGGGGGCCAGAGCAGAGACCCAGTACTTC
TRBV10-3	.	TRBD1	TRBJ1-3	CAISERQGHAGNTIYF	TGTGCCATCAGTGAGCGACAGGGACACGCTGGAAACACCATATATTTT
TRBV19	.	TRBD1	TRBJ1-2	CASSPRGPGYTF	TGTGCCAGTAGTCCGAGGGGGCCAGGCTACACCTTC
TRBV6-2/TRBV6-3	few	.	TRBJ2-1	CASSYTLIGQFSSYNEQFF	TGTGCCAGCAGTTACACCCTAATAGGACAGTTTAGCTCCTACAATGAGCAGTTCTTC
TRBV7-9	.	TRBD1	TRBJ1-2	CASSPTGGINYGYTF	TGTGCCAGCAGTCCGACAGGGGGCATAAACTATGGCTACACCTTC
TRBV7-2	.	TRBD2	TRBJ2-3	CASSISGTTDTQYF	TGTGCCAGCAGTATTAGCGGGACCACAGATACGCAGTATTTT
TRBV14	.	TRBD1	TRBJ1-3	CASSRRTGATESAGNTIYF	TGTGCCAGCAGCCGAAGGACAGGGGCCACAGAATCTGCTGGAAACACCATATATTTT
TRBV12-5	.	.	TRBJ1-6	CASGLVLSPLHF	TGTGCTAGTGGTTTGGTACTTAGCCCCCTCCACTTT
TRBV29-1	once	.	TRBJ2-5	CSVRLPGETQYF	TGCAGCGTTCGACTCCCCGGGGAGACCCAGTACTTC
TRBV4-3	.	TRBD1	TRBJ1-4	CASSQDRGTVNEKLFF	TGCGCCAGCAGCCAAGACCGCGGGACAGTCAATGAAAAACTGTTTTTT
TRBV19	.	TRBD2	TRBJ2-7	CATSSGRRSSYEQYF	TGTGCCACTTCTAGCGGGAGGCGTAGCTCCTACGAGCAGTACTTC
TRBV18	.	.	TRBJ2-3	CASSPLTGFTDTQYF	TGTGCCAGCTCACCTCTCACAGGGTTCACAGATACGCAGTATTTT
TRBV19	.	.	TRBJ1-4	CASSMSRTTNEKLFF	TGTGCCAGTAGTATGTCCAGAACAACTAATGAAAAACTGTTTTTT
TRBV27	.	.	TRBJ1-2	CASRIGGMSGHTF	TGTGCCAGCAGGATTGGGGGGATGAGTGGCCACACCTTC
TRBV28	.	TRBD1	TRBJ1-2	CASSFDRGLDYGYTF	TGTGCCAGCAGTTTCGACAGGGGGCTTGACTATGGCTACACCTTC
TRBV12-5	once	.	TRBJ1-1	CASGLGGNTEAFF	TGTGCTAGTGGTCTCGGGGGGAACACTGAAGCTTTCTTT
TRBV5-6	.	TRBD2	TRBJ2-5	CASSLSTGTSKTQYF	TGTGCCAGCAGCCTCTCGACCGGGACTAGCAAGACCCAGTACTTC
TRBV28	.	.	TRBJ1-6	CASSLSGGGAYNSPLHF	TGTGCCAGCAGTTTATCGGGGGGGGGAGCATATAATTCACCCCTCCACTTT
TRBV6-5	.	.	TRBJ2-3	CASSYSDEDTDTQYF	TGTGCCAGCAGTTACTCGGATGAGGACACAGATACGCAGTATTTT
TRBV6-5	.	TRBD2	TRBJ2-1	CASSYQLAGYNEQFF	TGTGCCAGCAGTTACCAACTAGCGGGGTACAATGAGCAGTTCTTC
TRBV7-9	.	TRBD1	TRBJ1-2	CASSLGQGNNGYTF	TGTGCCAGCAGCTTAGGACAGGGTAATAATGGCTACACCTTC
TRBV19	.	.	TRBJ1-2	CASSPTTGYGYTF	TGTGCCAGTAGTCCAACCACAGGCTATGGCTACACCTTC
TRBV7-2	.	TRBD1	TRBJ2-7	CASSSLGGQDSYEQYF	TGTGCCAGCAGCTCCTTGGGGGGACAGGACTCATACGAGCAGTACTTC
TRBV15	.	TRBD1	TRBJ1-6	CATSRDLNAGGGSPLHF	TGTGCCACCAGCAGAGATCTTAATGCAGGGGGCGGTTCACCCCTCCACTTT
TRBV6-5	.	.	TRBJ1-1	CASSYPGEKAFF	TGTGCCAGCAGTTACCCAGGGGAGAAAGCTTTCTTT
TRBV4-3	.	.	TRBJ1-1	CASSLSRTRNTEAFF	TGCGCCAGCAGCCTCTCCCGGACACGGAACACTGAAGCTTTCTTT
TRBV7-9	.	.	TRBJ2-7	CASSLVASSYEQYF	TGTGCCAGCAGCTTAGTTGCCAGCTCCTACGAGCAGTACTTC
TRBV7-9	.	TRBD1	TRBJ2-6	CASRDPGTGGNGANVLTF	TGTGCCAGCAGGGACCCCGGGACAGGGGGAAATGGGGCCAACGTCCTGACTTTC
TRBV6-5	.	TRBD1	TRBJ1-4	CASSETGGSNEKLFF	TGTGCCAGCAGCGAGACAGGGGGATCTAATGAAAAACTGTTTTTT